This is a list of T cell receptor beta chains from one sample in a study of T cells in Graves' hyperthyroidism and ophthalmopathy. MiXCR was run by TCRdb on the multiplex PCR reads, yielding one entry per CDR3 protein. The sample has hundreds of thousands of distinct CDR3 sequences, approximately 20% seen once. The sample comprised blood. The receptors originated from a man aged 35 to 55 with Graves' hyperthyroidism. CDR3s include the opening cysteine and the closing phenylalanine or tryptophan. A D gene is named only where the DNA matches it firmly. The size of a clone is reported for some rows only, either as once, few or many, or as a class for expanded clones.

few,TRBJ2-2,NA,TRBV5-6,CASSLPSGELFF,TGTGCCAGCAGCCTCCCCTCCGGGGAGCTGTTTTTT
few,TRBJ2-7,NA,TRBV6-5,CASSYNRDGYEQYF,TGTGCCAGCAGTTACAACAGGGACGGCTACGAGCAGTACTTC
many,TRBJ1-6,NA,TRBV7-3,CASSQGQYNSPLHF,TGTGCCAGCAGCCAAGGACAATATAATTCACCCCTCCACTTT
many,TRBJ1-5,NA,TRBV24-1,CATSDPGDYQPQHF,TGTGCCACCAGTGATCCAGGGGATTACCAGCCCCAGCATTTT
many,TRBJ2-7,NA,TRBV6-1,CASSYDGGSYEQYF,TGTGCCAGCAGTTATGATGGGGGCAGCTACGAGCAGTACTTC
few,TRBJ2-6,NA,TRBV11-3,CASSLVGAGANVLTF,TGTGCCAGCAGCTTAGTAGGGGCGGGGGCCAACGTCCTGACTTTC
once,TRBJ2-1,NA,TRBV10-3,CAISESGDDEQFF,TGTGCCATCAGTGAGTCAGGAGACGATGAGCAGTTCTTC
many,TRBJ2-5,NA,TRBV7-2,CASSLPVGETQYF,TGTGCCAGCAGCCTCCCGGTCGGGGAGACCCAGTACTTC
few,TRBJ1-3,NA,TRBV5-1,CASSLDPTGASGSTIYF,TGCGCCAGCAGCTTGGATCCCACAGGAGCTTCTGGAAGCACCATATATTTT
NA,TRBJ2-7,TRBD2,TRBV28,CASSYSGSRVHEQYF,TGTGCCAGCAGTTATAGCGGGAGCCGAGTCCACGAGCAGTACTTC
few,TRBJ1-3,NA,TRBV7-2,CASSFSTGDSGNTIYF,TGTGCCAGCAGCTTTTCGACAGGAGACTCTGGAAACACCATATATTTT
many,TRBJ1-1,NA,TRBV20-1,CSIEGVGNTEAFF,TGCAGCATAGAAGGGGTGGGGAACACTGAAGCTTTCTTT
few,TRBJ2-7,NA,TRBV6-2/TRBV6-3,CASSYRGGRISYEQYF,TGTGCCAGCAGTTATAGGGGGGGACGGATCTCCTACGAGCAGTACTTC
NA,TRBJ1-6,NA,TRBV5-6,CASSQQTGPYNSPLHF,TGTGCCAGCAGCCAACAGACAGGTCCTTATAATTCACCCCTCCACTTT
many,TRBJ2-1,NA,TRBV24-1,CATSDLRRGGYNEQFF,TGTGCCACCAGTGATTTGAGAAGGGGTGGCTACAATGAGCAGTTCTTC
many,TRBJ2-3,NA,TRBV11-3,CASSLVRGTTDTQYF,TGTGCCAGCAGCTTAGTGCGGGGTACCACAGATACGCAGTATTTT
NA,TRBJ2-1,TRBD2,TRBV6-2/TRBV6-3,CASSSAGVNYNEQFF,TGTGCCAGCAGTTCAGCGGGGGTTAACTACAATGAGCAGTTCTTC
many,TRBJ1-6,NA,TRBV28,CASSPPRGHNSPLHF,TGTGCCAGCAGTCCACCCCGGGGCCATAATTCACCCCTCCACTTT
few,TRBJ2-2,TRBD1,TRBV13,CASSSRDRGGGELFF,TGTGCCAGCAGCTCGCGGGACAGGGGAGGCGGGGAGCTGTTTTTT
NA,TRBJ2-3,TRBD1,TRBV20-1,CSASFTGGDTQYF,TGCAGTGCTAGTTTTACAGGGGGCGATACGCAGTATTTT
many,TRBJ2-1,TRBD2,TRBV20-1,CSADTGTSGTNEQFF,TGCAGTGCGGATACCGGGACTAGCGGGACCAATGAGCAGTTCTTC
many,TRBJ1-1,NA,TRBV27,CASSLGVQFNTEAFF,TGTGCCAGCAGTTTGGGTGTTCAGTTCAACACTGAAGCTTTCTTT
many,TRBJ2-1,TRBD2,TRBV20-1,CSAPQRGKDNEQFF,TGCAGTGCGCCCCAGCGGGGAAAGGACAATGAGCAGTTCTTC
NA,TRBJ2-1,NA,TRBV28,CASRSRQFSNNEQFF,TGTGCCAGCCGTTCCCGACAATTCTCGAACAATGAGCAGTTCTTC
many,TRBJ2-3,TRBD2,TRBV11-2,CASSLSRLAGGQDTQYF,TGTGCCAGCAGCTTGTCGAGACTAGCGGGGGGACAAGATACGCAGTATTTT
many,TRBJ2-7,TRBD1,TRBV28,CASSKTGGDEQYF,TGTGCCAGCAGTAAGACAGGGGGGGACGAGCAGTACTTC
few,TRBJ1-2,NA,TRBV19,CASNLWGARGYTF,TGTGCCAGTAACCTCTGGGGGGCTCGCGGCTACACCTTC
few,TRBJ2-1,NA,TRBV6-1,CASSLSGDEQFF,TGTGCCAGCAGCCTGTCGGGAGATGAGCAGTTCTTC
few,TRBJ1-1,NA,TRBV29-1,CSVEADILGTEAFF,TGCAGCGTTGAAGCCGACATTTTAGGCACTGAAGCTTTCTTT
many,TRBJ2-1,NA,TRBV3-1,CASSQSRNEQFF,TGTGCCAGCAGCCAATCAAGGAATGAGCAGTTCTTC
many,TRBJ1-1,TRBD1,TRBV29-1,CSVAWDRATEAFF,TGCAGCGTTGCTTGGGACAGGGCCACTGAAGCTTTCTTT
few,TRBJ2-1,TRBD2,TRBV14,CASSPDRGGSYNEQFF,TGTGCCAGCAGCCCTGACCGGGGGGGCTCCTACAATGAGCAGTTCTTC
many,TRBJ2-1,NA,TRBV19,CASSIQAQNGWTYEQFF,TGTGCCAGTAGTATCCAAGCGCAGAACGGTTGGACTTATGAGCAGTTCTTC
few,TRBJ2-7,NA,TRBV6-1,CASSEALRVSYEQYF,TGTGCCAGCAGTGAAGCGCTTCGGGTCTCCTACGAGCAGTACTTC